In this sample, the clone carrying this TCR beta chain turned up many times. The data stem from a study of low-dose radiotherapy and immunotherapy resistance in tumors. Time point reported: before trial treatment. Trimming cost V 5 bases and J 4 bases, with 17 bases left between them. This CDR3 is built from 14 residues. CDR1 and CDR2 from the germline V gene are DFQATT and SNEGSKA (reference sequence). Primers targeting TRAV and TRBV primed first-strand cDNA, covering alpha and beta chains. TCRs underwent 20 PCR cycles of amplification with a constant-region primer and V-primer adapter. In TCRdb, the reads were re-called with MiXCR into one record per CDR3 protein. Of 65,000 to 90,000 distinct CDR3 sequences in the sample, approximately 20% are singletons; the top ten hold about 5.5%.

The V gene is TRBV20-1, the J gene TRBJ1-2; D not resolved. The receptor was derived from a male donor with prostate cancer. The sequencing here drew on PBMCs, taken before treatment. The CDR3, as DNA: TGCAGTGCTCATTCCCCCGAAAAGGGCTATGGCTACACCTTC. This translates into CSAHSPEKGYGYTF.